A selection of T cell receptor beta chains follows, all from one sample in a study of CD8+CD57+ T cells in acquired aplastic anemia. Via MiXCR, TCRdb re-called the reads, giving one row per CDR3 protein. The sample shows about 40,000 distinct CDR3 sequences, 68% of them seen only once. Material: sorted CD4+, CD8+, or CD8+CD57+ T cells (not recorded which) from PBMCs. The source of these receptors is a human donor in good health, serving as a control. Both conserved end residues are part of each CDR3. A D gene is named only where the DNA matches it firmly. Size values are once, few and many counts, or a class for expanded clones, and some rows have none.

v_gene: TRBV27; j_gene: TRBJ2-7; d_gene: .; abundance: many; CDR3aa: CASSLSVRRIGYEQYF; CDR3nt: TGTGCCAGCAGTTTATCAGTACGCCGGATCGGCTACGAGCAGTACTTC
v_gene: TRBV19; j_gene: TRBJ2-7; d_gene: .; abundance: .; CDR3aa: CASSNTGRIDEQYF; CDR3nt: TGTGCCAGTAGTAACACAGGGAGAATTGACGAGCAGTACTTC
v_gene: TRBV7-3; j_gene: TRBJ2-7; d_gene: TRBD2; abundance: .; CDR3aa: CASSPGTSGGAYEQYF; CDR3nt: TGTGCCAGCAGCCCCGGGACTAGCGGGGGGGCGTACGAGCAGTACTTC
v_gene: TRBV9; j_gene: TRBJ1-6; d_gene: TRBD1; abundance: .; CDR3aa: CASSVGTGTNSPLHF; CDR3nt: TGTGCCAGCAGCGTCGGGACAGGGACTAATTCACCCCTCCACTTT
v_gene: TRBV10-3; j_gene: TRBJ2-5; d_gene: TRBD2; abundance: large; CDR3aa: CAISESGESQETQYF; CDR3nt: TGTGCCATCAGTGAAAGCGGGGAGTCCCAAGAGACCCAGTACTTC
v_gene: TRBV7-2; j_gene: TRBJ2-3; d_gene: .; abundance: .; CDR3aa: CASSRNIGLDTQYF; CDR3nt: TGTGCCAGCAGCCGAAACATCGGGCTGGATACGCAGTATTTT
v_gene: TRBV10-3; j_gene: TRBJ2-5; d_gene: .; abundance: few; CDR3aa: CAISEGRGRIETQYF; CDR3nt: TGTGCCATCAGTGAGGGCAGGGGGAGGATTGAGACCCAGTACTTC
v_gene: TRBV15; j_gene: TRBJ1-1; d_gene: .; abundance: .; CDR3aa: CATSRVLGSEAFF; CDR3nt: TGTGCCACCAGCAGAGTTTTAGGGTCTGAAGCTTTCTTT
v_gene: TRBV7-8; j_gene: TRBJ1-5; d_gene: .; abundance: large; CDR3aa: CASSRTYNQPQHF; CDR3nt: TGTGCCAGCAGCCGAACCTACAATCAGCCCCAGCATTTT
v_gene: TRBV29-1; j_gene: TRBJ2-7; d_gene: TRBD1; abundance: .; CDR3aa: CSVQAGTGGEQYF; CDR3nt: TGCAGCGTCCAGGCCGGGACAGGGGGGGAGCAGTACTTC
v_gene: TRBV11-2; j_gene: TRBJ1-6; d_gene: .; abundance: .; CDR3aa: CASSERGNSPLHF; CDR3nt: TGTGCCAGCAGTGAAAGGGGCAATTCACCCCTCCACTTT
v_gene: TRBV20-1; j_gene: TRBJ2-7; d_gene: .; abundance: .; CDR3aa: CSARTDRDYEQYF; CDR3nt: TGCAGTGCTAGGACGGACAGAGACTACGAGCAGTACTTC
v_gene: TRBV24-1; j_gene: TRBJ1-2; d_gene: TRBD1; abundance: .; CDR3aa: CATSGPDRAHYGYTF; CDR3nt: TGTGCCACCAGTGGCCCGGACAGGGCCCACTATGGCTACACCTTC
v_gene: TRBV25-1; j_gene: TRBJ2-7; d_gene: .; abundance: .; CDR3aa: CASSLSGTEQYF; CDR3nt: TGTGCCAGCAGTCTCTCAGGGACGGAGCAGTACTTC
v_gene: TRBV9; j_gene: TRBJ1-2; d_gene: .; abundance: .; CDR3aa: CASSTLDSIYGYTF; CDR3nt: TGTGCCAGCAGCACCCTCGACAGTATCTATGGCTACACCTTC
v_gene: TRBV11-2; j_gene: TRBJ2-3; d_gene: TRBD2; abundance: .; CDR3aa: CASSLRTSGGPDTQYF; CDR3nt: TGTGCCAGCAGCTTAAGGACTAGCGGGGGCCCAGATACGCAGTATTTT
v_gene: TRBV25-1; j_gene: TRBJ2-3; d_gene: .; abundance: .; CDR3aa: CASSLDSAQYF; CDR3nt: TGTGCCAGCAGCCTGGATAGCGCGCAGTATTTT
v_gene: TRBV19; j_gene: TRBJ1-1; d_gene: TRBD1; abundance: .; CDR3aa: CASRWDRGLNTEAFF; CDR3nt: TGTGCCAGTAGATGGGACAGGGGATTGAACACTGAAGCTTTCTTT
v_gene: TRBV19; j_gene: TRBJ1-1; d_gene: .; abundance: .; CDR3aa: CASSTLREAFF; CDR3nt: TGTGCCAGTAGCACCCTACGTGAAGCTTTCTTT
v_gene: TRBV6-1; j_gene: TRBJ2-3; d_gene: .; abundance: .; CDR3aa: CASSGEPTSPDTQYF; CDR3nt: TGTGCCAGCAGTGGGGAGCCCACTAGCCCAGATACGCAGTATTTT
v_gene: TRBV5-6; j_gene: TRBJ2-7; d_gene: TRBD2; abundance: .; CDR3aa: CASSLALLAGGTYEQYF; CDR3nt: TGTGCCAGCAGCTTAGCCCTACTAGCGGGGGGAACCTACGAGCAGTACTTC
v_gene: TRBV20-1; j_gene: TRBJ2-1; d_gene: .; abundance: .; CDR3aa: CSARQGAREREQFF; CDR3nt: TGCAGTGCTAGACAGGGAGCAAGGGAAAGGGAGCAGTTCTTC
v_gene: TRBV19; j_gene: TRBJ1-2; d_gene: .; abundance: .; CDR3aa: CASSSGRISYGYTF; CDR3nt: TGTGCCAGTAGTTCGGGACGGATAAGCTATGGCTACACCTTC
v_gene: TRBV4-2; j_gene: TRBJ2-3; d_gene: .; abundance: .; CDR3aa: CASSQDTETGSTDTQYF; CDR3nt: TGTGCCAGCAGCCAAGATACGGAGACGGGGAGCACAGATACGCAGTATTTT
v_gene: TRBV2; j_gene: TRBJ2-2; d_gene: .; abundance: medium-sized; CDR3aa: CASSDGAPGTGELFF; CDR3nt: TGTGCCAGCAGCGACGGGGCGCCGGGCACCGGGGAGCTGTTTTTT
v_gene: TRBV28; j_gene: TRBJ1-2; d_gene: .; abundance: many; CDR3aa: CASSPDGPLGYTF; CDR3nt: TGTGCCAGCAGCCCCGACGGACCTTTAGGCTACACCTTC
v_gene: TRBV7-2; j_gene: TRBJ1-5; d_gene: TRBD1; abundance: .; CDR3aa: CASSLDRVDQPQHF; CDR3nt: TGTGCCAGCAGCCTCGACAGGGTGGATCAGCCCCAGCATTTT
v_gene: TRBV29-1; j_gene: TRBJ1-2; d_gene: .; abundance: .; CDR3aa: CSVDTVGRENYGYTF; CDR3nt: TGCAGCGTTGACACTGTTGGGAGGGAGAACTATGGCTACACCTTC
v_gene: TRBV29-1; j_gene: TRBJ1-2; d_gene: .; abundance: .; CDR3aa: CSTGHSPFGRGGYTF; CDR3nt: TGCAGCACAGGACATTCCCCGTTCGGTAGGGGTGGCTACACCTTC
v_gene: TRBV7-3; j_gene: TRBJ2-7; d_gene: TRBD1; abundance: .; CDR3aa: CASSPGTEGYEQYF; CDR3nt: TGTGCCAGCAGCCCCGGGACAGAGGGCTACGAGCAGTACTTC
v_gene: TRBV6-5; j_gene: TRBJ1-1; d_gene: .; abundance: .; CDR3aa: CASSYYQGDTEAFF; CDR3nt: TGTGCCAGCAGTTACTATCAGGGCGATACTGAAGCTTTCTTT
v_gene: TRBV10-1; j_gene: TRBJ1-3; d_gene: .; abundance: .; CDR3aa: CASSVGSGNTIYF; CDR3nt: TGCGCCAGCAGTGTGGGCTCTGGAAACACCATATATTTT
v_gene: TRBV7-2; j_gene: TRBJ2-5; d_gene: .; abundance: few; CDR3aa: CASSVGLTETQYF; CDR3nt: TGTGCCAGCAGCGTTGGACTAACGGAGACCCAGTACTTC
v_gene: TRBV2; j_gene: TRBJ2-7; d_gene: TRBD1; abundance: .; CDR3aa: CASSWGTGGTHEQYF; CDR3nt: TGTGCCAGCAGCTGGGGGACAGGGGGCACCCACGAGCAGTACTTT
v_gene: TRBV2; j_gene: TRBJ1-2; d_gene: .; abundance: .; CDR3aa: CASSDGGADGYTF; CDR3nt: TGTGCCAGCAGTGATGGGGGAGCGGATGGCTACACCTTC
v_gene: TRBV27; j_gene: TRBJ2-1; d_gene: .; abundance: many; CDR3aa: CASKYGGSHNEQFF; CDR3nt: TGTGCCAGCAAATACGGGGGCAGCCACAATGAGCAGTTCTTC
v_gene: TRBV2; j_gene: TRBJ2-7; d_gene: .; abundance: .; CDR3aa: CASSTTGREQYF; CDR3nt: TGTGCCAGCAGTACGACGGGCCGCGAGCAGTACTTC
v_gene: TRBV19; j_gene: TRBJ1-2; d_gene: .; abundance: .; CDR3aa: CASSMKGGYGYTF; CDR3nt: TGTGCCAGTAGTATGAAAGGGGGCTATGGCTACACCTTC
v_gene: TRBV24-1; j_gene: TRBJ1-2; d_gene: TRBD1; abundance: .; CDR3aa: CATSDSRTGVYGYTF; CDR3nt: TGTGCCACCAGTGATTCCAGGACAGGGGTGTATGGCTACACCTTC
v_gene: TRBV29-1; j_gene: TRBJ1-1; d_gene: .; abundance: .; CDR3aa: CSGKTVLNTEAFF; CDR3nt: TGCAGCGGAAAGACAGTCTTGAACACTGAAGCTTTCTTT
v_gene: TRBV9; j_gene: TRBJ1-2; d_gene: .; abundance: .; CDR3aa: CASSGSPDTSYGYTF; CDR3nt: TGTGCCAGCAGCGGAAGCCCGGACACTAGCTATGGCTACACCTTC
v_gene: TRBV29-1; j_gene: TRBJ2-1; d_gene: .; abundance: few; CDR3aa: CSVEDGRGGEQFF; CDR3nt: TGCAGCGTTGAAGATGGCAGGGGAGGTGAGCAGTTCTTC
v_gene: TRBV14; j_gene: TRBJ2-7; d_gene: .; abundance: .; CDR3aa: CASGPFYEQYF; CDR3nt: TGTGCCAGCGGACCGTTCTACGAGCAGTACTTC